The next 18 T cell receptor beta chains were all read from a single sample in a study of glioma-infiltrating T cells. Amplification of TCR alpha and beta CDR3 regions from RNA used iRepertoire nested multiplex PCR. TCRdb reanalysed the multiplex PCR reads using MiXCR and keeps one entry per CDR3 protein. The table lists 100,000 to 150,000 distinct CDR3 sequences, roughly 25% of them singletons, with nearly 15% in the top ten. Sequencing was done on a sample of glioma tissue, nonneoplastic brain tissue, or PBMCs (not recorded which). The receptor set was obtained from a human donor with low-grade glioma or glioblastoma, undergoing nonglioma brain surgery, or in good health (not recorded which).

This clonotype was counted at least ten times. The rearrangement uses TRBV6-1 and TRBJ2-1; D perhaps matches TRBD2 (6 bases). CDR1 and CDR2 from the germline V gene are MNHNS and SASEGT. Trimming removed 5 bases from V and 5 bases from J, with 16 bases in between. The CDR3 covers 15 residues. CDR3 nucleotides: TGTGCCAGCAGTACCGGGGGAAGGGCCGACAATGAGCAGTTCTTC. Protein product: CASSTGGRADNEQFF.

This clonotype has only a few counts. The CDR3 nucleotides are TGTGCCAGCAGCCAATCATGGAGGGGTTTGGGCACTGAAGCTTTCTTT. Residues: CASSQSWRGLGTEAFF. The chain has TRBV3-1 and TRBJ1-1, with D possibly being TRBD1 (5 bases). Per germline, CDR1 LGHDT and CDR2 YNNKEL (reference sequence). There are 16 residues in the CDR3. The V gene lost 2 bases and the J gene lost 4 bases, with 17 bases spanning the gap.

This clonotype was picked up many times. V usage is TRBV27 and J usage is TRBJ2-1; no clear D. Trimming pared 5 bases from V and 10 bases from J, leaving 12 bases between. The germline V gene encodes CDR1 MNHEY and CDR2 SMNVEV (reference sequence). The CDR3 covers 12 residues. CDR3: CASSERLTEQFF. DNA for the CDR3: TGTGCCAGCAGTGAACGACTCACGGAGCAGTTCTTC.

There are many counts of this clonotype. The chain combines TRBV19 with TRBJ1-2; D gene uncertain. Germline CDR1 and CDR2: LNHDA and SQIVND (reference sequence). The CDR3 has 12 amino acids. V shed 8 bases and J shed 6 bases, with 13 bases lying between them. CDR3 sequence reads: CASAWSSNGYTF. CDR3 in DNA: TGTGCCAGTGCCTGGTCGTCGAATGGCTACACCTTC.

This clonotype was picked up a small number of times. The chain links TRBV7-9 to TRBJ2-7, with TRBD2 matching 9 bases. This CDR3 contains 17 residues. Germline lookup yields CDR1 SEHNR and CDR2 FQNEAQ (reference sequence). Losses at the gene ends were 5 bases for V and 0 bases for J; bases not matched to a gene: 11. Here the CDR3 reads CASSREIAGVVSYEQYF. CDR3 DNA sequence: TGTGCCAGCAGCCGAGAAATAGCGGGAGTGGTCTCCTACGAGCAGTACTTC.

V and J are TRBV29-1 and TRBJ2-7; 8 nucleotides match TRBD1. The V segment lost 2 bases and the J segment 0 bases; nucleotides outside the gene matches: 6. Germline V CDR1 and CDR2: SQVTM, ANQGSEA. The CDR3 extends over 15 amino acids. Here the CDR3 reads CSVELAGQGSYEQYF. Here the CDR3 DNA reads TGCAGCGTTGAACTTGCCGGACAGGGCTCCTACGAGCAGTACTTC.

Points on this clonotype: A much larger clone differs from this one at a single base, so this may be a read error. The gene calls are TRBV18 and TRBJ2-5, with D unresolved. The CDR3 sequence is 12 residues long. CDR1 is KGHSH and CDR2 is LQKENI in the germline V gene. CDR3 sequence: CASPPPEQTQYF. The CDR3 DNA reads as TGTGCCAGCCCACCACCAGAACAGACCCAGTACTTC.

For this clonotype: At one end the junction does not follow the germline gene, possibly because of a read error. The chain couples TRBV4-2 to TRBJ1-1, with a possible D match to TRBD1 (6 bases). CDR1 LGHNA and CDR2 YNFKEQ come from the germline V gene. The CDR3 extends over 14 amino acids. CDR3 loop: CASRQERGASEAFF. The CDR3 region has the DNA TGTGCCAGCAGACAAGAAAGGGGGGCCAGTGAAGCTTTCTTT.

This clonotype was seen ten or more times. This sequence joins TRBV4-1 and TRBJ2-1; 10 positions agree with TRBD2. Trimming took 0 bases from V and 2 from J; bases not matched to a gene: 4. The germline V gene has CDR1 MGHRA and CDR2 YSYEKL. CDR3 length: 17 residues. The CDR3 reads CASSQEPSGSTYNEQFF. The CDR3 nucleotides read TGCGCCAGCAGCCAAGAGCCTAGCGGGAGTACCTACAATGAGCAGTTCTTC.

This clonotype was counted ten times or more. The V gene is TRBV24-1, the J gene TRBJ1-1; the D is unclear. V was clipped by 2 bases and J by 1 base, with 10 bases between them. The germline V gene encodes CDR1 KGHDR and CDR2 SFDVKD. The CDR3 consists of 15 residues. DNA for the CDR3: TGTGCCACCAGTGATTCCGGAGCGGGGAACACTGAAGCTTTCTTT. Its translation: CATSDSGAGNTEAFF.

There are many counts of this clonotype. The genes are TRBV7-2 and TRBJ2-1, with D possibly TRBD2 on 6 matching bases. CDR1 is SGHTA and CDR2 is FQGNSA in the germline V gene. With 5 bases removed from V and 3 bases from J, the gap between germline ends came to 11 bases. The CDR3 spans 14 residues. As DNA, the CDR3 is TGTGCCAGCAGCCTGGACGGGGGCTACAATGAGCAGTTCTTC. This translates into CASSLDGGYNEQFF.

As regards this clonotype: With a much larger clone just one base away, this may be a read error. CDR3 sequence (DNA): TGTGCCAGCAGCCTAGATCCGTCGCAGACCCAGTACTTC. Residues: CASSLDPSQTQYF. V gene TRBV4-2 combines with J gene TRBJ2-5; D unresolved. V was shortened by 4 bases and J by 6 bases, with 12 bases between the two germline ends. In germline, CDR1 is LGHNA, CDR2 YNFKEQ. The CDR3 totals 13 residues.

This clonotype has only a few counts. The chain couples TRBV3-1 to TRBJ2-2, with D possibly being TRBD1 or TRBD2 (5 bases each). In germline, CDR1 is LGHDT, CDR2 YNNKEL (reference sequence). The CDR3 has 15 amino acids. Trimming pared 4 bases from V and 4 bases from J, leaving 13 bases between. DNA for the CDR3: TGTGCCAGCAGCCCACTGCTGGGGACCACCGGGGAGCTGTTTTTT. Residues: CASSPLLGTTGELFF. The entire variable domain, with the rest obtained from reference TRBV3-1 and TRBJ2-2, is as follows: DTAVSQTPKYLVTQMGNDKSIKCEQNLGHDTMYWYKQDSKKFLKIMFSYNNKELIINETVPNRFSPKSPDKAHLNLHINSLELGDSAVYFCASSPLLGTTGELFFGEGSRLTVL.

The sample holds many counts of this clonotype. The rearrangement uses TRBV6-2 or TRBV6-3 and TRBJ2-1, with 8 bases lining up with TRBD1. V was clipped by 6 bases and J by 6 bases; unmatched bases: 13. The CDR3 extends over 16 amino acids. Per the germline V gene, CDR1 is MNHEY and CDR2 is SVGEGT. For the CDR3, the DNA is TGTGCCAGCAGGGACTATGGGACAGGATTTCGCAATGAGCAGTTCTTC. As protein: CASRDYGTGFRNEQFF.

This clonotype was counted ten times or more. The gene calls are TRBV5-4 and TRBJ2-7, with 10 bases matching TRBD2. Per germline, CDR1 SGHNT and CDR2 YYREEE (reference sequence). Losses at the gene ends were 0 bases for V and 5 bases for J; bases not matched to a gene: 8. The CDR3 spans 16 residues. The CDR3 reads CASSLEYGLAGDEQYF. The CDR3 nucleotides read TGTGCCAGCAGCTTGGAATACGGGCTAGCGGGAGACGAGCAGTACTTC.

This clonotype came up many times. This chain joins TRBV7-9 and TRBJ1-2; 8 bases map to TRBD1. Germline V gene lookup returns CDR1 SEHNR and CDR2 FQNEAQ (reference sequence). Trimming at V came to 3 bases and at J to 2 bases, leaving 11 bases not matched to a gene. This CDR3 spans 17 amino acids. CDR3 DNA sequence: TGTGCCAGCAGCTTTTACAGGGGGTCATCTATGAACTATGGCTACACCTTC. Translating it yields CASSFYRGSSMNYGYTF.

This clonotype was observed many times. The chain couples TRBV7-8 to TRBJ1-5; D perhaps matches TRBD1 (6 bases). Trimming took off 4 bases at V and 4 bases at J, with 8 bases between the two ends. Germline V gives CDR1 SGHVS, CDR2 FQNEAQ. The CDR3 sequence is 13 residues long. The CDR3 nucleotides read TGTGCCAGCAGCTGGACAGATAATCAGCCCCAGCATTTT. This translates into CASSWTDNQPQHF.

The table lists this clonotype with many counts. This chain joins TRBV7-6 and TRBJ2-5; no reliable D call. Trimming pared 3 bases from V and 4 bases from J, leaving 9 bases between. The CDR3 is 13 amino acids. Looked up from germline, CDR1 is SGHVS and CDR2 is FNYEAQ. The CDR3: CASSLTLAETQYF. CDR3 DNA sequence: TGTGCCAGCAGCTTGACCCTGGCAGAGACCCAGTACTTC. Drawing the rest from reference TRBV7-6 and TRBJ2-5, the complete variable domain is GAGVSQSPRYKVTKRGQDVALRCDPISGHVSLYWYRQALGQGPEFLTYFNYEAQQDKSGLPNDRFSAERPEGSISTLTIQRTEQRDSAMYRCASSLTLAETQYFGPGTRLLVL.